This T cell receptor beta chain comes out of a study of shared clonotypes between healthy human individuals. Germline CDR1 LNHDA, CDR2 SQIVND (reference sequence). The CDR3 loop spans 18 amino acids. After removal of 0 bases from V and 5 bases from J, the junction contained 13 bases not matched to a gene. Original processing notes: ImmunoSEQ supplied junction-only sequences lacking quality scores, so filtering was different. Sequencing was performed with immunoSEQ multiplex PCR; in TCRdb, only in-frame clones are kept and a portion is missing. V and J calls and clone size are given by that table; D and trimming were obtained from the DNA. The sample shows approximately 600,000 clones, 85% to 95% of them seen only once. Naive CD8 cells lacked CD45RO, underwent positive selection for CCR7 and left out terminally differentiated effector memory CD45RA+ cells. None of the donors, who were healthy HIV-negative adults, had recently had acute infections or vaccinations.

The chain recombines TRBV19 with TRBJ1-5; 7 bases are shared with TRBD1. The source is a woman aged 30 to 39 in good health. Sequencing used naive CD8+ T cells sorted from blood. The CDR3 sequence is CASSIDLAPGQGDQPQHF. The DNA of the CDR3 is TGTGCCAGTAGTATAGATCTGGCCCCGGGGCAGGGGGATCAGCCCCAGCATTTT.